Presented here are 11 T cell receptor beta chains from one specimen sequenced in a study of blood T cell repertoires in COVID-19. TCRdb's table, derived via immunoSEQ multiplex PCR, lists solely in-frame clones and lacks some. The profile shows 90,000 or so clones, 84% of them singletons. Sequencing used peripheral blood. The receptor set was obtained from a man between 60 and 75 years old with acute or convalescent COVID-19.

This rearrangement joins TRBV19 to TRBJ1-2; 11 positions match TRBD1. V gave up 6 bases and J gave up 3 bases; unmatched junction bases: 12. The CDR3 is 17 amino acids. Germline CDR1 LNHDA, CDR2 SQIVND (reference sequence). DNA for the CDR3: TGTGCCAGTAGATCGCGCGGACAGGGGGCGTACGACTATGGCTACACCTTC. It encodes CASRSRGQGAYDYGYTF.

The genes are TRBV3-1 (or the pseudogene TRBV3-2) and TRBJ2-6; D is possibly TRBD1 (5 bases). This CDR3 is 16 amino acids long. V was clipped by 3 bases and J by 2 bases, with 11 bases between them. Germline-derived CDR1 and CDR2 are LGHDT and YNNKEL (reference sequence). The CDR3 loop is CASSHSVRAGANVLTF. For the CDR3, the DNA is TGTGCCAGCAGCCATTCTGTCAGGGCTGGGGCCAACGTCCTGACTTTC.

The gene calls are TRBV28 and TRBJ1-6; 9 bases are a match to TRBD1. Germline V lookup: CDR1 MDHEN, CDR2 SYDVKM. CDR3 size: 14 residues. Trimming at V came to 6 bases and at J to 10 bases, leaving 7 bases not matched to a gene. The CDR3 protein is CASRIDRGDSPLHF. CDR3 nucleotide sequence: TGTGCCAGCAGGATCGACAGGGGGGACTCACCCCTCCACTTT.

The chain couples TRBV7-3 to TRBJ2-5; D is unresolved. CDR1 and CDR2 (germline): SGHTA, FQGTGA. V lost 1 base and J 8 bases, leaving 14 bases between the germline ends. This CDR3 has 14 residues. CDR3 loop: CASSLNSPPSTQYF. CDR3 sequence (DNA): TGTGCCAGCAGCTTAAACTCCCCCCCTTCCACCCAGTACTTC.

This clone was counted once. The CDR3 DNA reads as TGTGCCAGCAGCGACGACAGGAATTGGAGGCAGTTCTTC. It specifies CASSDDRNWRQFF. The chain is built from TRBV3-1 (or the pseudogene TRBV3-2) and TRBJ2-1; tentatively, D is TRBD1 (6 bases). CDR1 LGHDT and CDR2 YNNKEL come from the germline V gene (reference sequence). Trimming cost V 5 bases and J 12 bases, with 17 bases left between them. CDR3 size: 13 residues.

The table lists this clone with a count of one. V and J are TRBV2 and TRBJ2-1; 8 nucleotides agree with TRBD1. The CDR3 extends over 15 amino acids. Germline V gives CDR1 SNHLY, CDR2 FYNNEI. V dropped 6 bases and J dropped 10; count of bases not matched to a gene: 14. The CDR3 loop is CASRVQRTGQREQFF. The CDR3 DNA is TGTGCCAGCAGAGTTCAGAGGACAGGGCAAAGGGAGCAGTTCTTC.

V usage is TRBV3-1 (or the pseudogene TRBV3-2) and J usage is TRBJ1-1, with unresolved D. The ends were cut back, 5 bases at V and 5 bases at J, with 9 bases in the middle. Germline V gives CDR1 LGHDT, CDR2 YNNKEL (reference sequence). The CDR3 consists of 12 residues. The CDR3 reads CASSFGGTEAFF. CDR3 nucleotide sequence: TGTGCCAGCAGCTTTGGAGGGACTGAAGCTTTCTTT.

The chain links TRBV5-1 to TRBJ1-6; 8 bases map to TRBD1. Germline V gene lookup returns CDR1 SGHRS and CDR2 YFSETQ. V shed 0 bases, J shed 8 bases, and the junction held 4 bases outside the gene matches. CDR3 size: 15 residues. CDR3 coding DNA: TGCGCCAGCAGCTTGGGGGCAGGGGGCGATTCACCCCTCCACTTT. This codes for CASSLGAGGDSPLHF.

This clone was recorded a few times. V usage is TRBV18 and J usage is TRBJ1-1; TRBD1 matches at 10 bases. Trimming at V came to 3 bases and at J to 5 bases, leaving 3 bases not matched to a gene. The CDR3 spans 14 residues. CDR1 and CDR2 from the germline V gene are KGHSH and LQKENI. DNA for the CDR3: TGTGCCAGCTCACCGGGACAGGGGAGGACTGAAGCTTTCTTT. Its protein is CASSPGQGRTEAFF.

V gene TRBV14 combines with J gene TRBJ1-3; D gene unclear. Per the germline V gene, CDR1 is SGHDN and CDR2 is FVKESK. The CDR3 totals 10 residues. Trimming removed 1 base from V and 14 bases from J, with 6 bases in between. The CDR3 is CASSQAPLYF. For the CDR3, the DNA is TGTGCCAGCAGCCAAGCCCCATTATATTTT.

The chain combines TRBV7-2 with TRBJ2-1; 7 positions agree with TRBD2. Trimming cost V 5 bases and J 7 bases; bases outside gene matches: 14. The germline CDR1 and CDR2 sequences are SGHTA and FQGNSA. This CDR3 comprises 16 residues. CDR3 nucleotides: TGTGCCAGCAGCACAAGACTAGCTTTTGAAAGGAATGAGCAGTTCTTC. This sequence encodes CASSTRLAFERNEQFF.